The entry below gives a single T cell receptor (beta chain) sequence along with its context. The antigen is unknown. The data were obtained in a study of monozygotic twins with cystic fibrosis. Study results and caveats: Nucleotide-identical clonotype sharing was significantly higher within monozygotic CF twin pairs than between unrelated CF individuals. Median Simpson clonality of 0.0095 suggested naive T cells predominated.

Only in-frame clones appear in the TCRdb table, and some are missing; sequencing was by immunoSEQ multiplex PCR. The sample lists 8,000 or so clones, roughly 94% seen once, with approximately 0.58% in the top ten. V was clipped by 6 bases and J by 0 bases, with 9 bases between them. CDR3 size: 14 residues. Germline V CDR1 and CDR2: SGHVS, FNYEAQ. The TCR comes from a boy aged 2 to 10 with cystic fibrosis. Source material: blood. This chain joins TRBV7-6 and TRBJ1-5; D is ambiguous. In DNA form, the CDR3 reads TGTGCCAGCAGTACAGAATATAGCAATCAGCCCCAGCATTTT. This translates into CASSTEYSNQPQHF.